This record concerns one T cell receptor beta chain sequence. The target antigen is unknown. A much larger clone differs from this one at a single base, so this may be a read error. In germline, CDR1 is WSHSY, CDR2 SAAADI. V was pared by 9 bases and J by 5 bases, with 14 bases between. The CDR3 spans 14 residues. Three rounds of nested PCR, following a modified ARM-PCR protocol, produced the TCRbeta library. TCRdb fed the multiplex PCR reads into MiXCR, producing one record per CDR3 protein. The top ten clones hold roughly 13% of a sample with about 120,000 distinct CDR3 sequences, around three fifths of them seen once. The source of the sample is a study of tumor and adjacent non-tumor tissue in lung cancer. Study context: Each sample yielded roughly 4 million productive TCRbeta reads on average.

This sample's RNA came from whole unsorted tissue. Newly diagnosed lung cancer patients had thoracic surgery in China, August–late 2014, without prior chemotherapy. Whole-study findings and limits: Normal lung showed higher cumulative top 100 clone frequency than tumor.

V is TRBV10-2 and J is TRBJ2-6; TRBD1 might be the D (6 bases). The sample taken for sequencing was lung tumor tissue. The clonotype originates from a man aged 25-45 years with non-small cell lung cancer. The CDR3 is CASQNGGWANVLTF. CDR3 nucleotides: TGCGCCAGTCAGAATGGGGGCTGGGCCAACGTCCTGACTTTC.